Described below is a single T cell receptor (beta chain) sequence and its context. Participants, 18 to 89 years old, spanned approximately 25 US areas. This specimen belongs to a study of blood T cell repertoires in COVID-19. Study-level information: Material from acute and convalescent COVID-19 was sourced from the United States, Italy and Spain.

With 4 bases clipped from V and 4 bases from J, the junction kept 8 bases outside the gene matches. The CDR3 sequence is 15 residues long. In germline, CDR1 is SGHTA, CDR2 FQGNSA. Sequenced by immunoSEQ multiplex PCR; TCRdb stores in-frame clones only, minus some. The sample has more than 300,000 clones, just over 85% seen once. This chain links TRBV7-2 with TRBJ1-2, with TRBD1 matching over 8 bases. Sequencing was done on a sample of PBMCs or T cells enriched from blood (not recorded which). The TCR was taken from a woman under 30 who had recovered from COVID-19. The CDR3 loop reads CASSSYRGVSYGYTF. DNA of the CDR3: TGTGCCAGCAGCTCCTACAGGGGGGTTAGCTATGGCTACACCTTC.